The rows below give T cell receptor beta chains drawn from one sample of a study of blood T cell repertoires in COVID-19. The protocol was immunoSEQ multiplex PCR, while the TCRdb copy is restricted to in-frame clones and leaves out a portion. The sample lists about 130,000 clones, over 80% occurring once. The specimen was peripheral blood. These receptors were taken from a man aged 35 to 55 with active or convalescent COVID-19. CDR3s include the opening cysteine and the closing phenylalanine or tryptophan. A D gene is named only where the DNA matches it firmly. Only some rows state a clone size, as once, few, many or a class for expanded clones.

>TRBV30|TRBJ2-3|-|-
TGTGCCTGGAGTTTAACAGATACGCAGTATTTT
CAWSLTDTQYF
>TRBV27|TRBJ2-7|-|TRBD2
TGTGCCAGCAGTACCCGACTAGCGGGGGACTACGAGCAGTACTTC
CASSTRLAGDYEQYF
>TRBV7-3|TRBJ2-5|-|-
TGTGCCAGCAGCTTAACCAGTAACCAAGAGACCCAGTACTTC
CASSLTSNQETQYF
>TRBV6-1|TRBJ2-7|-|-
TGTGCCAGCAGTGGTCCGACAGGTGTCCGCCTCATGTCCAGAGGGCAGTACTTC
CASSGPTGVRLMSRGQYF
>TRBV6-5|TRBJ1-1|-|-
TGTGCCAGCAGTTCCCCCGGGACACCGAACACTGAAGCTTTCTTT
CASSSPGTPNTEAFF
>TRBV7-9|TRBJ2-3|-|TRBD2
TGTGCCAGCAGCACCTCACTAGCGGGAGACACAGATACGCAGTATTTT
CASSTSLAGDTDTQYF
>TRBV5-4|TRBJ2-3|-|TRBD2
TGTGCCAGCAGCCTTAGAAGCCTAGCGGGGGGTATCACAGATACGCAGTATTTT
CASSLRSLAGGITDTQYF
>TRBV9|TRBJ2-7|-|TRBD2
TGTGCCAGCAGCGTATCCCCTTCCGGGGGGTCCTACGAGCAGTACTTC
CASSVSPSGGSYEQYF
>TRBV27|TRBJ2-7|-|TRBD2
TGTGCCAGCAGCCCAGGGACTAGTGGGAACGAGCAATACTTC
CASSPGTSGNEQYF
>TRBV12-3/TRBV12-4|TRBJ1-5|-|-
TGTGCCAGCAGTTTACAGGGCAATCAGCCCCAGCATTTT
CASSLQGNQPQHF
>TRBV18|TRBJ2-1|-|TRBD1
TGTGCCAGCTCACTCGGACAGGGGGCGGTCAATGAGCAGTTCTTC
CASSLGQGAVNEQFF
>TRBV7-2|TRBJ2-1|-|-
TGTGCCAGCAGCTGGGAGGGGGGGTTGAGCTCCTACAATGAGCAGTTCTTC
CASSWEGGLSSYNEQFF
>TRBV11-3|TRBJ2-3|-|TRBD2
TGTGCCAGCAGCTTAGTGGCTAGCGGGGCCACAGATACGCAGTATTTT
CASSLVASGATDTQYF
>TRBV2|TRBJ2-1|-|TRBD1
TGTGCCAGCAGTGAAAGCCCGACAGGGAATGAGCAGTTCTTC
CASSESPTGNEQFF
>TRBV9|TRBJ2-1|-|-
TGTGCCAGCAGCGTAGCTATAGCTAGTCTCGTTTCGTCCTACAATGAGCAGTTCTTC
CASSVAIASLVSSYNEQFF
>TRBV7-3|TRBJ1-1|-|TRBD1
TGTGCCAGCAGCCAGGGGGCGAACACTGAAGCTTTCTTT
CASSQGANTEAFF
>TRBV2|TRBJ1-1|-|-
TGTGCCAGCAGTGCACAGCCGAACACTGAAGCTTTCTTT
CASSAQPNTEAFF
>TRBV5-1|TRBJ2-3|-|-
TGCGCCAGCAGCTTGGAGCGGGCAGCCACAGATACGCAGTATTTT
CASSLERAATDTQYF
>TRBV19|TRBJ1-6|-|-
TGTGCCAGTAGCACCCCCGGGACAAAAAATTCACCCCTCCACTTT
CASSTPGTKNSPLHF
>TRBV4-3|TRBJ2-1|-|TRBD2
TGCGCCAGCAGCCAATCCTGGACTCGGGGGGGGAGCTCCTACAATGAGCAGTTCTTC
CASSQSWTRGGSSYNEQFF
>TRBV11-1|TRBJ1-3|once|TRBD1
TGTGCCAGCAGCAGCCGGGACAGTGGAAACACCATATATTTT
CASSSRDSGNTIYF
>TRBV6-5|TRBJ1-5|-|-
TGTGCCAGCAGTTACTCGAGGGATCAGCCCCAGCATTTT
CASSYSRDQPQHF
>TRBV6-5|TRBJ1-4|-|-
TGTGCCAGCACTACAACTAATGAAAAACTGTTTTTT
CASTTTNEKLFF
>TRBV19|TRBJ2-1|-|-
TGTGCCAGTAGTACGGTCATCTTCGGTGAGCAGTTCTTC
CASSTVIFGEQFF
>TRBV27|TRBJ2-3|-|-
TGTGCCAGCAGTCTCGGACAGACTAGCACAGATACGCAGTATTTT
CASSLGQTSTDTQYF
>TRBV30|TRBJ1-4|once|-
TGTGCCTGGAGCATTACAGGGATCGCTAATGAAAAACTGTTTTTT
CAWSITGIANEKLFF
>TRBV6-5|TRBJ1-1|-|TRBD1
TGTGCCAGCAGTCCGGACAGGTTAAACACTGAAGCTTTCTTT
CASSPDRLNTEAFF
>TRBV13|TRBJ2-3|-|TRBD1
TGTGCCAGCAGCTTGAGTACCGACCGGGACAGGGGGCGTAATACCTGCACAGATACGCAGTATTTT
CASSLSTDRDRGRNTCTDTQYF
>TRBV19|TRBJ2-1|-|TRBD2
TGTGCCAGTACAACGGTAGGCCTAGCGGGGTTCGCTGAGCAGTTCTTC
CASTTVGLAGFAEQFF
>TRBV6-6|TRBJ1-2|-|TRBD1
TGTGCCACGGTACGAACAGGGGACTATGGCTACACCTTC
CATVRTGDYGYTF
>TRBV7-9|TRBJ2-1|-|-
TGTGCCAGCAGTTCCGGGACAGAGCAGTTCTTC
CASSSGTEQFF
>TRBV29-1|TRBJ2-3|-|-
TGCAGCGCGGGTCGGGCGGGGGCGTTAGATACGCAGTATTTT
CSAGRAGALDTQYF
>TRBV30|TRBJ2-7|-|-
TGTGCCTGGAGTGTATCGGGGGGCCCCTACGAGCAGTACTTC
CAWSVSGGPYEQYF
>TRBV7-2|TRBJ2-7|-|-
TGTGCCAGCAGCTTAGGCTACAGCACCTACGAGCAGTACTTC
CASSLGYSTYEQYF
>TRBV4-1|TRBJ1-5|-|-
TGCGCCAGCAGCCAAGATCAGGGGTTCTTTGAGCCCCAGCATTTT
CASSQDQGFFEPQHF
>TRBV11-2|TRBJ2-7|-|TRBD1
TGTGCCAGCAGCTTATTCGGGACAGGTTACTCCTACGAGCAGTACTTC
CASSLFGTGYSYEQYF
>TRBV27|TRBJ2-7|-|TRBD2
TGTGCCAGCACCCACGGGGCCGCGGGGGGGCCCTACGAGCAGTACTTC
CASTHGAAGGPYEQYF
>TRBV3-1/TRBV3-2|TRBJ2-7|-|TRBD2
TGTGCCAGCAGCCAAGATAGCGGGGGTCCTCGATCCTACGAGCAGTACTTC
CASSQDSGGPRSYEQYF
>TRBV18|TRBJ1-3|-|-
TGTGCCAGCTCACCACTGCAGGGCGGATATGGAAACACCATATATTTT
CASSPLQGGYGNTIYF
>TRBV7-2|TRBJ2-1|-|-
TGTGCCAGCAGCCGCCGGGACAATGAGCAGTTCTTC
CASSRRDNEQFF
>TRBV9|TRBJ2-3|-|TRBD1
TGTGCCAGCAGCGGACCGGGACAGGGAATAGATACGCAGTATTTT
CASSGPGQGIDTQYF
>TRBV4-2|TRBJ2-1|-|-
TGTGCCAGCAGCCGAAGCGTGTTTGGCGGGAATGAGCAGTTCTTC
CASSRSVFGGNEQFF
>TRBV7-9|TRBJ2-1|-|TRBD2
TGTGCCAGCACCGATAGCGGGGGGGCCGGCTACAATGAGCAGTTCTTC
CASTDSGGAGYNEQFF
>TRBV24-1|TRBJ2-7|once|TRBD1
TGTGCCACCAGTGATTTAAACAGGGGGCCCTACGAGCAGTACTTC
CATSDLNRGPYEQYF
>TRBV6-5|TRBJ1-2|-|-
TGTGCCAGCAGTTACTCGCGGGACCCTCGGGGCTACACCTTC
CASSYSRDPRGYTF
>TRBV7-2|TRBJ1-5|-|-
TGTGCCAGCAGCCCGCGGACAGTAGGAAGCAATCAGCCCCAGCATTTT
CASSPRTVGSNQPQHF
>TRBV5-1|TRBJ2-7|-|TRBD1
TGCGCCAGCAGCTTACCGACAGGGGGCGAGCAGTACTTC
CASSLPTGGEQYF
>TRBV5-4|TRBJ2-7|-|-
TGTGCCAGCAGGCGAGGCCAGGGGCCAGGGGACGAGCAGTACTTC
CASRRGQGPGDEQYF
>TRBV6-5|TRBJ1-2|-|TRBD1
TGTGCCAGCAGTTACGGGACAGGGGGGGACTATGGCTACACCTTC
CASSYGTGGDYGYTF
>TRBV18|TRBJ2-1|once|TRBD1
TGTGCCAGCTCACCACAGGGACAGGGAACCTACAATGAGCAGTTCTTC
CASSPQGQGTYNEQFF
>TRBV19|TRBJ1-1|-|-
TGTGCCAGTAGTATTTGGGGCCAGAACACTGAAGCTTTCTTT
CASSIWGQNTEAFF
>TRBV19|TRBJ2-7|-|-
TGTGCCAGTAGTATTCCCGGGACCTACGAGCAGTACTTC
CASSIPGTYEQYF
>TRBV18|TRBJ1-1|-|-
TGTGCCAGCTCACCTCCTCCGGGTAACACTGAAGCTTTCTTT
CASSPPPGNTEAFF